These 2 T cell receptor beta chains were all obtained from the same sample, sequenced in a study of identical twins. TCRdb independently ran MiXCR on the 5' RACE reads; one entry per CDR3 protein. Here the sample spans around 490,000 distinct CDR3 sequences, about 20% being singletons. These same data were also listed under a study on yellow fever vaccine responses in identical twins.

Specimen: CD4+ T cells sorted from blood. All receptors come from a woman under 30 in good health.

This clonotype has only a few counts. The V and J genes are TRBV11-2 and TRBJ2-7; D gene ambiguous. This CDR3 has 15 residues. V was trimmed by 1 base and J by 2 bases, leaving 12 bases between them. Germline V lookup: CDR1 SGHAT, CDR2 FQNNGV. For the CDR3, the DNA is TGTGCCAGCAGCTTAGTCGGTTCTGGGGCCTACGAGCAGTACTTC. It encodes CASSLVGSGAYEQYF.

This chain joins TRBV12-3 or TRBV12-4 and TRBJ2-3, with 7 positions matching TRBD2. There are 14 residues in the CDR3. With 7 bases clipped from V and 3 bases from J, the junction kept 7 bases outside the gene matches. The CDR3 sequence: CASTQDGRTDTQYF. CDR3 coding DNA: TGTGCCAGCACCCAGGACGGGAGGACAGATACGCAGTATTTT.